A single TCR beta chain is shown here with its context. The data originate from a study of cytomegalovirus exposure and HLA in healthy donors. The PCR had 60 Vbeta and 13 Jbeta primers. TCRdb's copy holds only in-frame clones and misses some; the assay was immunoSEQ multiplex PCR. The table lists roughly 200,000 clones, 79% of them singletons. Sequencing input: PBMCs. This receptor was identified in a girl aged 10 to 17 in good health and CMV-seropositive.

CDR3: CASSLRVRGQPQHF. DNA for the CDR3: TGTGCCAGCAGTTTGAGGGTACGGGGTCAGCCCCAGCATTTT. The chain carries TRBV6-5 and TRBJ1-5; D not certain. CDR1 and CDR2 (germline): MNHEY, SVGAGI. The V end was cut by 4 bases, the J end by 6 bases, with 13 bases between. CDR3 length: 14 amino acids.